This T cell receptor (beta chain) was profiled in a study of tumor and adjacent non-tumor tissue in lung cancer. Study-wide background: Patients comprised about a dozen adenocarcinoma, a couple of squamous cell carcinoma and 1 small cell lung cancer.

Germline V gives CDR1 SGHAT, CDR2 FQDESV (reference sequence). Trimming took 5 bases from V and 4 from J, leaving 14 bases between them. The CDR3 is 15 amino acids. TCRbeta libraries were built with three rounds of nested PCR, modified from ARM-PCR. TCRdb reanalysed the multiplex PCR reads using MiXCR and keeps one entry per CDR3 protein. The sample contains 200,000 or so distinct CDR3 sequences, approximately 74% of which appear only once. No cell sorting was done before RNA was extracted from the tissue. This TCR was recovered from a man in his fifties or sixties with non-small cell lung cancer. Input material: lung tumor tissue. The V call is TRBV11-1, the J call TRBJ2-2; D is perhaps TRBD2 (6 bases). The CDR3 here is CASSHAGIGTGELFF. As DNA, the CDR3 is TGTGCCAGCAGCCACGCGGGGATTGGCACCGGGGAGCTGTTTTTT.